This TCR beta chain derives from a study of CD8 T cells in Susac syndrome. Broader study findings: Repertoires of Susac syndrome CD4+ T cells lacked clonal expansion.

From blood CD8+ and CD4+ T cells, TCR beta sequences were generated. Reverse transcription of about 0.5 to 1 ug RNA was carried out with random hexamers. TCRdb processed the immunoSEQ multiplex PCR reads anew with MiXCR; each CDR3 protein has one entry. The sample lists about 240,000 distinct CDR3 sequences, about 95% occurring once. Comment on this clonotype: Its specificity is not known.

Per germline, CDR1 KGHSH and CDR2 LQKENI. The CDR3 is made up of 16 amino acids. Trimming cost V 6 bases and J 7 bases; bases outside gene matches: 12. The chain carries TRBV18 and TRBJ2-1, with 10 nucleotides matching TRBD2. The sequence came from a human donor with Susac syndrome. The sequencing sample was made of CD4+ T cells from PBMCs. This CDR3 reads CASSPQSSGSGNEQFF. CDR3 nucleotides: TGTGCCAGCTCCCCCCAGTCTAGCGGGAGCGGGAATGAGCAGTTCTTC.